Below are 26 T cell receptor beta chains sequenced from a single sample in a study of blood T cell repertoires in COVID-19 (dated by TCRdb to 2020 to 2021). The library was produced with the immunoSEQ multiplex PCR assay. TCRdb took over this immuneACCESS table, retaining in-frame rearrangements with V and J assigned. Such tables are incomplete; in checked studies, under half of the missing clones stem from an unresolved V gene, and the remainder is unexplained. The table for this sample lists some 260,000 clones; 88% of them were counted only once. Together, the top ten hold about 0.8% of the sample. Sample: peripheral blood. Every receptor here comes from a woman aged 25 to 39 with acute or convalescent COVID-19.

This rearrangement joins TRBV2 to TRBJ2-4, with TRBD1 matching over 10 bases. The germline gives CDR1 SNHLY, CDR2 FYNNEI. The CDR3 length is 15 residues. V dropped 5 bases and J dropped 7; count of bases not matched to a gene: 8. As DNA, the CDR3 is TGTGCCAGCAGTCTGAGTGGACAGGGGGACAACATTCAGTACTTC. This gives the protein CASSLSGQGDNIQYF.

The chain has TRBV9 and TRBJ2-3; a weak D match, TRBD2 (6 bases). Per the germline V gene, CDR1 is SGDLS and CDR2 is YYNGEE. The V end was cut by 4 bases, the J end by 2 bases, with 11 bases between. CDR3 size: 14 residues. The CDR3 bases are TGTGCCAGCAGCCCCCGGGGGTACACAGATACGCAGTATTTT. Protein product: CASSPRGYTDTQYF. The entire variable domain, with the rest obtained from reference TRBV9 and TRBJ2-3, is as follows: DSGVTQTPKHLITATGQRVTLRCSPRSGDLSVYWYQQSLDQGLQFLIQYYNGEERAKGNILERFSAQQFPDLHSELNLSSLELGDSALYFCASSPRGYTDTQYFGPGTRLTVL.

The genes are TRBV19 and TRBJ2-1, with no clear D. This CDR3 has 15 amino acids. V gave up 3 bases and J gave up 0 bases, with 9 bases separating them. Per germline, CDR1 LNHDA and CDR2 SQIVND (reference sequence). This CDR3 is CASSISHFSYNEQFF. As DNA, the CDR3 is TGTGCCAGTAGTATTTCCCACTTCTCCTACAATGAGCAGTTCTTC. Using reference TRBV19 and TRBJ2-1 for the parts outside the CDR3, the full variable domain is DGGITQSPKYLFRKEGQNVTLSCEQNLNHDAMYWYRQDPGQGLRLIYYSQIVNDFQKGDIAEGYSVSREKKESFPLTVTSAQKNPTAFYLCASSISHFSYNEQFFGPGTRLTVL.

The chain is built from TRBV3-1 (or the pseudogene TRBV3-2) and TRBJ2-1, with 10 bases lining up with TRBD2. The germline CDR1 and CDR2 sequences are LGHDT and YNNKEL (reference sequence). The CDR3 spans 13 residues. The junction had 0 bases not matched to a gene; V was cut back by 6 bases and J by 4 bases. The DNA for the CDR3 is TGTGCCAGCAGACTAGCGGGGTACAATGAGCAGTTCTTC. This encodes CASRLAGYNEQFF.

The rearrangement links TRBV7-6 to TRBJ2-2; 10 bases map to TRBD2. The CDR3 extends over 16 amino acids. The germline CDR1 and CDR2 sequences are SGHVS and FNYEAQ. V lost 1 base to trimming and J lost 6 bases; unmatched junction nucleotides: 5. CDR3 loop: CASSLVLAGVSGELFF. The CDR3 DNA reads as TGTGCCAGCAGCTTAGTCCTAGCGGGAGTCTCCGGGGAGCTGTTTTTT.

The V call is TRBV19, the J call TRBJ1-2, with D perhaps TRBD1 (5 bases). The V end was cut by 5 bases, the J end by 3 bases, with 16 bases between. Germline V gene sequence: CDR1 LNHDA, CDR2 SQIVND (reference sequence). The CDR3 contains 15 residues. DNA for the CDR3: TGTGCCAGTAGTGAGGCCGGCAGGGCCTACTATGGCTACACCTTC. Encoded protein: CASSEAGRAYYGYTF.

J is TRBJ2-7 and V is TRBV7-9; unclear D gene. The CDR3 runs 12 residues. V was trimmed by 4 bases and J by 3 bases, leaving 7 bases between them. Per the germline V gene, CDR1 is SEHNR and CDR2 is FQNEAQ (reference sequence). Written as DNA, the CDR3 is TGTGCCAGCAGCTCCCACGGCTACGAGCAGTACTTC. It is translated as CASSSHGYEQYF.

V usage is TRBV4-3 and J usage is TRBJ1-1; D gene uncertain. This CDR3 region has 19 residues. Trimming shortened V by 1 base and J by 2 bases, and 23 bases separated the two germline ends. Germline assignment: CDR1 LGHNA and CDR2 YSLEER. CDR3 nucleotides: TGCGCCAGCAGCCAAGTTAGGTCCGGGCCCGAGGGTTCTAACACTGAAGCTTTCTTT. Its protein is CASSQVRSGPEGSNTEAFF.

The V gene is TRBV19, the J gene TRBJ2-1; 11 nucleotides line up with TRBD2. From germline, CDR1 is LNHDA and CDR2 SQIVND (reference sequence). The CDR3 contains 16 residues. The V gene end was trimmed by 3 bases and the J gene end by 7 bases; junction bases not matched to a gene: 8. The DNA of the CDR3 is TGTGCCAGTAGTATCCGTACTAGCGGGAGTTTTAATGAGCAGTTCTTC. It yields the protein CASSIRTSGSFNEQFF.

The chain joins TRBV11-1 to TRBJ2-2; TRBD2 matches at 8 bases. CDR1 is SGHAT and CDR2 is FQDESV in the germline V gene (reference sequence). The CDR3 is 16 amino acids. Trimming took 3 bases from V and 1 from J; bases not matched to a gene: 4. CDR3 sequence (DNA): TGTGCCAGCAGCTTGGTGGCGGGAGGGAACACCGGGGAGCTGTTTTTT. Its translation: CASSLVAGGNTGELFF.

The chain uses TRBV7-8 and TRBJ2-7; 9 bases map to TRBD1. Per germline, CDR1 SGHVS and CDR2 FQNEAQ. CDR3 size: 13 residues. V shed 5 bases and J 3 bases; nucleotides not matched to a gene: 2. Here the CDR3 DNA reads TGTGCCAGCAGCCGGGACAGGGTCTACGAGCAGTACTTC. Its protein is CASSRDRVYEQYF. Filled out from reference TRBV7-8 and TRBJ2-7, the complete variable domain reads GAGVSQSPRYKVAKRGQDVALRCDPISGHVSLFWYQQALGQGPEFLTYFQNEAQLDKSGLPSDRFFAERPEGSVSTLKIQRTQQEDSAVYLCASSRDRVYEQYFGPGTRLTVT.

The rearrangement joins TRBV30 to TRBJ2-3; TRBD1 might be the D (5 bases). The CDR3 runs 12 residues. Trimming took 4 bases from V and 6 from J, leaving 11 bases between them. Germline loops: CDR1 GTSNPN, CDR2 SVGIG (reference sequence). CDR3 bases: TGTGCCTGGACCCCAGGGTCGGATACGCAGTATTTT. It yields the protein CAWTPGSDTQYF.

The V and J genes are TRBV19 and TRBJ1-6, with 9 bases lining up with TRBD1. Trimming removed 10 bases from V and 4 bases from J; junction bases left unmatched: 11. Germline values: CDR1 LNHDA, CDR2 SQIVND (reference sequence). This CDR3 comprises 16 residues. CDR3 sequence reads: CATQGATRAYNSPLHF. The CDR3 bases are TGTGCCACACAGGGGGCCACACGCGCGTATAATTCACCCCTCCACTTT.

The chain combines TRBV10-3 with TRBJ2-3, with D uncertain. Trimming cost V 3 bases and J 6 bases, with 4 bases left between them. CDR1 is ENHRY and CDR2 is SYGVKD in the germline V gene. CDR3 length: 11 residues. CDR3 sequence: CAISEYDTQYF. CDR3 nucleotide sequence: TGTGCCATCAGTGAATATGATACGCAGTATTTT.

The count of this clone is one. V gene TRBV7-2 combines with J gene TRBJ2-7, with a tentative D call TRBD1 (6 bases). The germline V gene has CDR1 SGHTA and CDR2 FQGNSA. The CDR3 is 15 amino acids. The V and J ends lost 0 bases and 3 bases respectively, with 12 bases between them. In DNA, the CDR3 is TGTGCCAGCAGCTTAGCGGTGGGGGCGGGCTACGAGCAGTACTTC. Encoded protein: CASSLAVGAGYEQYF.

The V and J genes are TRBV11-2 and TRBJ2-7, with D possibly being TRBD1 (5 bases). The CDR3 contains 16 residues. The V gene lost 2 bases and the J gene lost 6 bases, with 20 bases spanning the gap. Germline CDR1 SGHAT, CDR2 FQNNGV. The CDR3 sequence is CASSLLLAGKIGEQYF. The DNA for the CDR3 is TGTGCCAGCAGCTTACTATTGGCAGGGAAAATTGGCGAGCAGTACTTC.

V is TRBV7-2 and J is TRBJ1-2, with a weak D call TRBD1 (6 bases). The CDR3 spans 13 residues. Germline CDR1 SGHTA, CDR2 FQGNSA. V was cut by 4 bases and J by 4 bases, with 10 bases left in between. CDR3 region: CASSSQTGYGYTF. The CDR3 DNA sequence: TGTGCCAGCAGCTCCCAGACAGGCTATGGCTACACCTTC. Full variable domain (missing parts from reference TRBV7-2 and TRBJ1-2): GAGVSQSPSNKVTEKGKDVELRCDPISGHTALYWYRQSLGQGLEFLIYFQGNSAPDKSGLPSDRFSAERTGGSVSTLTIQRTQQEDSAVYLCASSSQTGYGYTFGSGTRLTVV.

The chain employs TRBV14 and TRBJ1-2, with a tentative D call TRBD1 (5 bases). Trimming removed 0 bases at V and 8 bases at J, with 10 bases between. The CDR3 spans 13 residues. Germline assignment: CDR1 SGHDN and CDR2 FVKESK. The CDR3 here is CASSQDRVAGYTF. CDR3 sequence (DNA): TGTGCCAGCAGCCAAGACAGGGTTGCCGGCTACACCTTC.

This CDR3 reads CAMRVIAGDRGTGELFF. DNA for the CDR3: TGTGCCATGCGTGTAATAGCGGGAGATAGGGGCACCGGGGAGCTGTTTTTT. The rearrangement uses TRBV6-8 and TRBJ2-2, with TRBD2 identical over 9 bases. The CDR3 runs 17 residues. V lost 10 bases, J lost 4 bases, and 16 bases stayed unmatched. The germline CDR1 and CDR2 sequences are MNHGY and SAAAGT.

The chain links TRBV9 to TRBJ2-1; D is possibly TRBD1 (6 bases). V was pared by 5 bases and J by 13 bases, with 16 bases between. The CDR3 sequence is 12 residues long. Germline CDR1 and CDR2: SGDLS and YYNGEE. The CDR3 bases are TGTGCCAGCAGTCCCTCAGGGGACGCCCAGTTCTTC. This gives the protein CASSPSGDAQFF. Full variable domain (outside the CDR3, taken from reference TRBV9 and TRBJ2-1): DSGVTQTPKHLITATGQRVTLRCSPRSGDLSVYWYQQSLDQGLQFLIQYYNGEERAKGNILERFSAQQFPDLHSELNLSSLELGDSALYFCASSPSGDAQFFGPGTRLTVL.

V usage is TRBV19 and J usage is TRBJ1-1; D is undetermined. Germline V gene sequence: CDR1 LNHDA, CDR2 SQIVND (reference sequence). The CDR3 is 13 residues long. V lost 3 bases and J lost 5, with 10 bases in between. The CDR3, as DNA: TGTGCCAGTAGTATCGCTAGACTGACTGAAGCTTTCTTT. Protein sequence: CASSIARLTEAFF.

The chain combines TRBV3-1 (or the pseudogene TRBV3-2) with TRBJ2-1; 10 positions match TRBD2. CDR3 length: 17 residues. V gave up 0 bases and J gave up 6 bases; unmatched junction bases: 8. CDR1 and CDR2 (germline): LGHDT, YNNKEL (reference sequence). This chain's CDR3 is CASSQDLLAGGPNEQFF. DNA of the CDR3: TGTGCCAGCAGCCAAGATCTTTTAGCGGGAGGACCCAATGAGCAGTTCTTC.

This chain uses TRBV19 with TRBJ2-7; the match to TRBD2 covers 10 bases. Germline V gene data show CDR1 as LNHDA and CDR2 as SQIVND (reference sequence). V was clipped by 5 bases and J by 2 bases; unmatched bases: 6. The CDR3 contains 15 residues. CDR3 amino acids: CASSWTSGAAYEQYF. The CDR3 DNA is TGTGCCAGTAGTTGGACTAGCGGAGCCGCCTACGAGCAGTACTTC.

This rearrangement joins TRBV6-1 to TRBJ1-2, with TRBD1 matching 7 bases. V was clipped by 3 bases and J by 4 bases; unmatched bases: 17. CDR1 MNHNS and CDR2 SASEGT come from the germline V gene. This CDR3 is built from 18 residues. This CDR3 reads CASSDPRGTAQLLYGYTF. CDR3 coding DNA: TGTGCCAGCAGTGACCCACGCGGGACAGCGCAACTCCTCTATGGCTACACCTTC.

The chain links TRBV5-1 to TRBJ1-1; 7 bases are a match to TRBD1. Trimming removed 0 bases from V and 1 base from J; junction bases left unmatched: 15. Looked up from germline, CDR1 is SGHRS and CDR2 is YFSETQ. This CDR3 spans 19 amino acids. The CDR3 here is CASSLGLQSTGRWNTEAFF. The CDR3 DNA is TGCGCCAGCAGCTTGGGCCTACAATCGACAGGGCGGTGGAACACTGAAGCTTTCTTT.

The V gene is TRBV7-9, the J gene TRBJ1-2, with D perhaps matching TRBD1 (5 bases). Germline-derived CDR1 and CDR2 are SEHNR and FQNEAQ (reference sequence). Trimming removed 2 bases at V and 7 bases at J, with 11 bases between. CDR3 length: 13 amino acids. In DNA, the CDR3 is TGTGCCAGCAGCTTAATGCAGGGCTTTGGCTACACCTTC. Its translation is CASSLMQGFGYTF.